Shown below are 25 T cell receptor beta chains from a single sample sequenced in a study of blood T cell repertoires in COVID-19. TCRdb's table, derived via immunoSEQ multiplex PCR, lists solely in-frame clones and lacks some. This table holds around 170,000 clones, about 86% found once. What was sequenced was peripheral blood. These receptors all stem from a middle-aged man with active or convalescent COVID-19.

The sample holds one count of this clone. The chain recombines TRBV4-3 with TRBJ1-1, with D unresolved. CDR3 length: 14 residues. The germline gives CDR1 LGHNA, CDR2 YSLEER. Trimming took off 2 bases at V and 2 bases at J, with 9 bases between the two ends. The CDR3 DNA is TGCGCCAGCAGCCAACACCAGACTAACACTGAAGCTTTCTTT. It encodes CASSQHQTNTEAFF.

A single count supports this clone. This sequence joins TRBV6-5 and TRBJ1-2; 10 positions match TRBD1. Germline V gene lookup returns CDR1 MNHEY and CDR2 SVGAGI. This CDR3 region has 15 residues. V lost 6 bases, J lost 12 bases, and 16 bases stayed unmatched. The CDR3 DNA reads TGTGCCAGCAGCGCTACTCGGGACAGGGGATTCGGTAACACCTTC. Residues: CASSATRDRGFGNTF.

The chain couples TRBV9 to TRBJ1-2; 7 bases agree with TRBD1. In germline, CDR1 is SGDLS, CDR2 YYNGEE. V lost 4 bases and J lost 4; bases outside the gene matches: 10. This CDR3 comprises 15 residues. Here the CDR3 reads CASSPRTGLVYGYTF. Here the CDR3 DNA reads TGTGCCAGCAGCCCACGGACAGGCCTAGTCTATGGCTACACCTTC.

V is TRBV21-1 and J is TRBJ2-5; TRBD1, the table's D call, lacks a check against the DNA. TRBV21-1 is a listed pseudogene. The CDR3 covers 14 residues. The CDR3 is CASSIPDRNETQYF. The DNA for the CDR3 is TGTGCCAGCAGCATCCCGGACAGGAATGAGACCCAGTACTTC.

The chain combines TRBV5-1 with TRBJ1-5; D remains unclear. V lost 2 bases and J 8 bases, leaving 11 bases between the germline ends. The CDR3 length is 13 residues. Germline V lookup: CDR1 SGHRS, CDR2 YFSETQ. The CDR3 DNA reads as TGCGCCAGCAGCTTCGGCGGAAAGGAGCCCCAGCATTTT. Amino acids: CASSFGGKEPQHF.

The chain carries TRBV5-1 and TRBJ2-1; D may be TRBD2 (5 bases). Germline loops: CDR1 SGHRS, CDR2 YFSETQ. Trimming cost V 2 bases and J 5 bases, with 11 bases left between them. The CDR3 contains 14 residues. The CDR3 DNA sequence: TGCGCCAGCAGCTTCCCCGGGATTAACAATGAGCAGTTCTTC. Its translation: CASSFPGINNEQFF.

The genes are TRBV11-3 and TRBJ1-5; tentatively, D is TRBD1 (5 bases). V lost 4 bases, J lost 4 bases, and 8 bases lay in between. The germline gives CDR1 SGHNT, CDR2 YENEEA. This CDR3 spans 13 amino acids. The chain's CDR3 is CASSSTENQPQHF. In DNA form, the CDR3 reads TGTGCCAGCAGCTCGACAGAAAATCAGCCCCAGCATTTT.

This chain connects TRBV7-8 to TRBJ2-1; 7 nucleotides line up with TRBD2. CDR1 and CDR2 (germline): SGHVS, FQNEAQ. The CDR3 has 16 amino acids. Germline trimming cut 5 bases from V and 3 bases from J; bases unmatched to any gene: 10. CDR3 DNA: TGTGCCAGCAGCCAATTACGGGGGGTATTCTACAATGAGCAGTTCTTC. This gives the protein CASSQLRGVFYNEQFF. Using reference TRBV7-8 and TRBJ2-1 for the parts outside the CDR3, the full variable domain is GAGVSQSPRYKVAKRGQDVALRCDPISGHVSLFWYQQALGQGPEFLTYFQNEAQLDKSGLPSDRFFAERPEGSVSTLKIQRTQQEDSAVYLCASSQLRGVFYNEQFFGPGTRLTVL.

The sample holds one count of this clone. The CDR3 nucleotides read TGTGCCAGCAGCCAAGCTCAGGGGCTCGTCGCTGAAGCTTTCTTT. Its translation: CASSQAQGLVAEAFF. The rearrangement links TRBV3-1 (or the pseudogene TRBV3-2) to TRBJ1-1; TRBD1 is a possible D gene (6 bases). There are 15 residues in the CDR3. The germline V gene has CDR1 LGHDT and CDR2 YNNKEL (reference sequence). V was cut by 1 base and J by 6 bases, with 15 bases left in between.

The chain carries TRBV6-5 and TRBJ2-1; 7 bases are a match to TRBD2. CDR3 length equals 13 residues. CDR1 is MNHEY, CDR2 SVGAGI, per germline. The junction had 8 bases not matched to a gene; V was cut back by 7 bases and J by 8 bases. DNA of the CDR3: TGTGCCAGCACCACGGGAGGATTCTATGAGCAGTTCTTC. Translating gives CASTTGGFYEQFF.

This clone turned up a few times. The V gene is TRBV30, the J gene TRBJ1-1, with D unresolved. V gave up 2 bases and J gave up 2 bases, with 9 bases separating them. CDR1 GTSNPN and CDR2 SVGIG come from the germline V gene (reference sequence). The CDR3 consists of 13 residues. The CDR3 nucleotides are TGTGCCTGGAGTCGGGGAGGAAACACTGAAGCTTTCTTT. This gives the protein CAWSRGGNTEAFF.

This rearrangement joins TRBV28 to TRBJ2-7; 10 nucleotides align to TRBD2. V was pared by 6 bases and J by 5 bases, with 10 bases of the junction left unmatched. This CDR3 comprises 15 residues. Per the germline V gene, CDR1 is MDHEN and CDR2 is SYDVKM. The CDR3: CASRDSSGSFDEQYF. CDR3 in DNA: TGTGCCAGCAGGGACTCTAGCGGGAGTTTCGACGAGCAGTACTTC.

This chain connects TRBV5-1 to TRBJ1-2; 9 bases are a match to TRBD1. Looked up from germline, CDR1 is SGHRS and CDR2 is YFSETQ. The V and J ends lost 4 bases and 4 bases, in that order; junction bases with no gene match: 5. The CDR3 has 14 residues. CDR3 coding DNA: TGCGCCAGCAGCCCGGACAGGGGCAGCTATGGCTACACCTTC. Translation gives CASSPDRGSYGYTF.

The rearrangement joins TRBV7-2 to TRBJ2-3; 10 bases are shared with TRBD2. The CDR3 runs 15 residues. V was pared by 3 bases and J by 9 bases, with 9 bases of the junction left unmatched. Germline values: CDR1 SGHTA, CDR2 FQGNSA. The CDR3 DNA is TGTGCCAGCAGCTTCCCTAGCGGGGGTGTATGGACGCAGTATTTT. Its protein is CASSFPSGGVWTQYF. Full variable domain (remainder filled in from reference TRBV7-2 and TRBJ2-3): GAGVSQSPSNKVTEKGKDVELRCDPISGHTALYWYRQSLGQGLEFLIYFQGNSAPDKSGLPSDRFSAERTGGSVSTLTIQRTQQEDSAVYLCASSFPSGGVWTQYFGPGTRLTVL.

The rearrangement uses TRBV9 and TRBJ1-3; D might be TRBD1 (6 bases). V lost 0 bases and J lost 3, with 13 bases in between. This CDR3 is built from 16 residues. Germline V lookup: CDR1 SGDLS, CDR2 YYNGEE. The CDR3 DNA reads as TGTGCCAGCAGCGTAGAGCCAGGGGCCTTTGGAAACACCATATATTTT. Translation: CASSVEPGAFGNTIYF.

The chain uses TRBV24-1 and TRBJ2-2, with 10 nucleotides matching TRBD1. There are 16 residues in the CDR3. Germline V gene lookup returns CDR1 KGHDR and CDR2 SFDVKD. Trimming took 3 bases from V and 5 from J; bases not matched to a gene: 5. The CDR3 coding sequence is TGTGCCACCAGTGATGAGGACAGGGGGGGGACCGGGGAGCTGTTTTTT. It encodes CATSDEDRGGTGELFF.

The chain uses TRBV5-1 and TRBJ1-4; weak D call: TRBD1 (6 bases). The CDR3 has 14 residues. Trimming took off 5 bases at V and 8 bases at J, with 16 bases between the two ends. CDR1 is SGHRS and CDR2 is YFSETQ in the germline V gene. CDR3 region: CASRSQQGEEKLFF. In nucleotides, the CDR3 is TGCGCCAGCAGGAGTCAACAGGGAGAGGAAAAACTGTTTTTT.

This rearrangement joins TRBV7-2 to TRBJ1-5; D is unresolved. The CDR3 is 13 residues long. V was shortened by 1 base and J by 9 bases, with 10 bases between the two germline ends. Germline CDR1 reads SGHTA; CDR2 reads FQGNSA. The CDR3 spells CASSLESGGPQHF. In nucleotides, the CDR3 is TGTGCCAGCAGCTTAGAGTCCGGTGGGCCCCAGCATTTT. The variable domain in full, completed from reference TRBV7-2 and TRBJ1-5, reads GAGVSQSPSNKVTEKGKDVELRCDPISGHTALYWYRQSLGQGLEFLIYFQGNSAPDKSGLPSDRFSAERTGGSVSTLTIQRTQQEDSAVYLCASSLESGGPQHFGDGTRLSIL.

The rearrangement uses TRBV7-9 and TRBJ2-1; perhaps TRBD2 as D (6 bases). CDR3 length equals 15 residues. V lost 2 bases, J lost 3 bases, and 11 bases lay in between. Germline lookup yields CDR1 SEHNR and CDR2 FQNEAQ (reference sequence). The CDR3 region is CASSLLRGGYNEQFF. In DNA form, the CDR3 reads TGTGCCAGCAGCTTACTTCGGGGAGGCTACAATGAGCAGTTCTTC.

V is TRBV7-6 and J is TRBJ1-5; 7 bases fit TRBD1. The CDR3 contains 14 residues. V shed 5 bases and J 6 bases; nucleotides not matched to a gene: 7. Germline CDR1 and CDR2: SGHVS and FNYEAQ. CDR3 region: CASSQGGDSQPQHF. As DNA, the CDR3 is TGTGCCAGCAGCCAGGGGGGTGATAGTCAGCCCCAGCATTTT.

The CDR3 sequence is CASRPGAGGTGELFF. CDR3 sequence (DNA): TGTGCGTCCCGGCCAGGGGCGGGGGGCACCGGGGAGCTGTTTTTT. This chain connects TRBV7-7 to TRBJ2-2, with 8 bases matching TRBD2. This CDR3 spans 15 amino acids. Germline V gene sequence: CDR1 SSHAT, CDR2 FNYEAQ (reference sequence).

V and J are TRBV6-2 or TRBV6-3 and TRBJ2-1; D may be TRBD2 (5 bases). The germline V gene has CDR1 MNHEY and CDR2 SVGEGT. There are 15 residues in the CDR3. Trimming removed 0 bases at V and 9 bases at J, with 15 bases between. The CDR3 DNA reads TGTGCCAGCAGTTACTCCGACGTCGGGAAGACTGAGCAGTTCTTC. It is translated as CASSYSDVGKTEQFF.

This chain links TRBV3-1 (or the pseudogene TRBV3-2) with TRBJ1-4; no reliable D call. The CDR3 is 11 amino acids. In germline, CDR1 is LGHDT, CDR2 YNNKEL (reference sequence). Trimming took off 4 bases at V and 8 bases at J, with 5 bases between the two ends. The CDR3 bases are TGTGCCAGCAGCCCCGGGGAAAAACTGTTTTTT. Translating gives CASSPGEKLFF.

The table lists this clone with a few counts. Its ends do not fully match the called genes, so a read error is possible. V gene TRBV3-1 (or the pseudogene TRBV3-2) combines with J gene TRBJ2-3; weak D call: TRBD2 (6 bases). The length of the CDR3 is 15 residues. Germline V gene sequence: CDR1 LGHDT, CDR2 YNNKEL (reference sequence). CDR3 amino acids: CASSQDSLPTRRKDF. The CDR3 DNA reads TGTGCCAGCAGCCAAGATTCCCTGCCGACTAGGCGGAAAGATTTT.

The gene calls are TRBV7-2 and TRBJ2-7; the match to TRBD2 covers 8 bases. CDR1 SGHTA and CDR2 FQGNSA come from the germline V gene. The CDR3 has 15 residues. V lost 0 bases and J lost 4; bases outside the gene matches: 5. Written as DNA, the CDR3 is TGTGCCAGCAGCTTAGCGCCGGGAGGGCGGTACGAGCAGTACTTC. It specifies CASSLAPGGRYEQYF.